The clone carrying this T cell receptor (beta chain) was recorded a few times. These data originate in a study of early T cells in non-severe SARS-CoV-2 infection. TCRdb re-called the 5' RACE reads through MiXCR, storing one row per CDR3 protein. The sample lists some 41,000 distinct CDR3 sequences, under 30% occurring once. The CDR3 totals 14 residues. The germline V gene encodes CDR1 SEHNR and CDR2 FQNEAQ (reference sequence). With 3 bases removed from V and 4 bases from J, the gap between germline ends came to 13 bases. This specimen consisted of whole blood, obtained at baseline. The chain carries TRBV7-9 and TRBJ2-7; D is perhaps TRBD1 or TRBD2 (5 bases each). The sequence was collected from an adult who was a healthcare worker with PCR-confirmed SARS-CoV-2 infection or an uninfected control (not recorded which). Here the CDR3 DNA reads TGTGCCAGCAGCTTGTGGGACCGGGCTTACGAGCAGTACTTC. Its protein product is CASSLWDRAYEQYF.